This T cell receptor beta chain appears in the sequencing data of a study of cytomegalovirus exposure and HLA in healthy donors. About the research overall: T cells numbering about 200 million yielded 90 million to 140 million unique TCR beta sequences in an earlier analysis.

The study, taken as a whole, reports: Beyond CMV serostatus, there was no information to go on about immune exposure. TCR beta sequences reportedly predicted most subjects' HLA-A and HLA-B alleles accurately. Most TCR sequences were seen very rarely across donors, but some public TCRs occurred in many.

CDR1 is SGHTA and CDR2 is FQGNSA in the germline V gene. This CDR3 has 16 residues. V was pared by 5 bases and J by 5 bases, with 10 bases of the junction left unmatched. This clone was observed a few times. As yet, its antigen is unknown. Amplification used 60 Vbeta primers and 13 Jbeta primers. Some clones are missing from TCRdb's copy, which holds only in-frame ones; the method was immunoSEQ multiplex PCR. The data show around 140,000 clones, with approximately 82% seen just once and under 10% held by the top ten. The chain couples TRBV7-2 to TRBJ2-3; 10 nucleotides line up with TRBD2. Input material: PBMCs. The sequence derives from a woman in her sixties in good health and CMV-seropositive. The chain's CDR3 is CASSERGGDVGDTQYF. CDR3 sequence (DNA): TGTGCCAGCAGCGAGCGGGGGGGGGACGTGGGAGATACGCAGTATTTT.